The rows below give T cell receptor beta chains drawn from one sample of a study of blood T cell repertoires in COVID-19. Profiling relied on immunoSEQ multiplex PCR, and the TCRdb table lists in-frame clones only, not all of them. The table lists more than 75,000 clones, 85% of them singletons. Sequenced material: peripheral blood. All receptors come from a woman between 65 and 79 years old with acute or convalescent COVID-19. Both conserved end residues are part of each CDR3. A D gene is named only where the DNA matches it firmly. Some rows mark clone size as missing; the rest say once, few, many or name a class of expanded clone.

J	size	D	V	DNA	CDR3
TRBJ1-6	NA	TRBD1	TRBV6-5	TGTGCCAGCAACTCCCGGACAGGGGATTCACCCCTCCACTTT	CASNSRTGDSPLHF
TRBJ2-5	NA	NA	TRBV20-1	TGCAGTGCAGCTAGCGAAGAGACCCAGTACTTC	CSAASEETQYF
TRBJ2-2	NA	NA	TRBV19	TGTGCCAGTAGTAGAGCCGGGGAGCTGTTTTTT	CASSRAGELFF
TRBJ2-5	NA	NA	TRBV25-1	TGTGCCTGTTTGGGGGGGGCTCTACAAGAGACCCAGTACTTC	CACLGGALQETQYF
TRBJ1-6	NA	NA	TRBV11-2	TGTGCCAGCAGCTTAGATAGAAATCGGGGATTCCTTTCACCCCTCCACTTT	CASSLDRNRGFLSPLHF
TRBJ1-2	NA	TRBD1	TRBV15	TGTGCCACCAGCAGAGATGGGATTGGAGGGGGCATTCTTGGCTACACCTTC	CATSRDGIGGGILGYTF
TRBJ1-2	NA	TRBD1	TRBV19	TGTGCCAGTAGTATCTCCTGGACAGGGAGGGCCAACTATGGCTACACCTTC	CASSISWTGRANYGYTF
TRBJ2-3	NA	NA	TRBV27	TGTGCCAGCAGTAGAATGGGAGTGGGTGATACGCAGTATTTT	CASSRMGVGDTQYF
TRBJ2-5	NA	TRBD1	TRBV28	TGTGCCAGCAGAGTGACAGGGGGTGGAGAGACCCAGTACTTC	CASRVTGGGETQYF
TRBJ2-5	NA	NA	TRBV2	TGTGCCAGCAGTGTTGTCTTCCAAGAGACCCAGTACTTC	CASSVVFQETQYF
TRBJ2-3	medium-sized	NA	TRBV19	TGTGCCAGTAGTATAACGCGGAGCACAGATACGCAGTATTTT	CASSITRSTDTQYF
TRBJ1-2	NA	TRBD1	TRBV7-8	TGTGCCAGCAGCTGGGACAGGGGTTCCTATGGCTACACCTTC	CASSWDRGSYGYTF
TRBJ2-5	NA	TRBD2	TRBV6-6	TGTGCCAGCAGTCGTCACACTAGCGGGGGGGCAAGTTGGCAAGAGACCCAGTACTTC	CASSRHTSGGASWQETQYF
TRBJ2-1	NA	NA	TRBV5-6	TGTGCCAGCAGCTTGGTATTCGACAGATACAATGAGCAGTTCTTC	CASSLVFDRYNEQFF
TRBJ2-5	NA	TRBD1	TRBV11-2	TGTGCCAGCAGCTTAACCGGACAGGGTCTTGTAGAGACCCAGTACTTC	CASSLTGQGLVETQYF
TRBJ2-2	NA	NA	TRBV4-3	TGCGCCAGCAGCCAAGTTCACGGTTACGACACCGGGGAGCTGTTTTTT	CASSQVHGYDTGELFF
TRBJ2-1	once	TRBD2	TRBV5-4	TGTGCCAGCAGCCAGGGACTAGCCATAATTCAGGTTAATGAGCAGTTCTTC	CASSQGLAIIQVNEQFF
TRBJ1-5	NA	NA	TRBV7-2	TGTGCCAGCAGCTTAGGGGGGCAGTCGAATCAGCCCCAGCATTTT	CASSLGGQSNQPQHF
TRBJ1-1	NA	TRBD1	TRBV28	TGTGCCAGCCGCCCGGACAGGGAAGATCGGACTGAAGCTTTCTTT	CASRPDREDRTEAFF
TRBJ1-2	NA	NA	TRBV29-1	TGCAGCGTCCAGGTTAACTATGGCTACACCTTC	CSVQVNYGYTF
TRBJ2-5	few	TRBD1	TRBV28	TGTGCCAGCGGACCGGGACAGGCGACGAAAGAGACCCAGTACTTC	CASGPGQATKETQYF
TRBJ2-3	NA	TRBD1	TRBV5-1	TGCGCCAGCAGCCTCGGGACAGTCACAGATACGCAGTATTTT	CASSLGTVTDTQYF
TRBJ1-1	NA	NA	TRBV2	TGTGCCAGCACCACAGGCCTGAACACTGAAGCTTTCTTT	CASTTGLNTEAFF
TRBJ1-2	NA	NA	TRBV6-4	TGTGCCAGCAGGGCCGGGTGGGTCTATGGCTACACCTTC	CASRAGWVYGYTF
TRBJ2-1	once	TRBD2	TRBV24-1	TGTGCCACCAGTGATTCACGACTAGCGGGAGGGAGGTATGAGCAGTTCTTC	CATSDSRLAGGRYEQFF
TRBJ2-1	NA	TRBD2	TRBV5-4	TGTGCCAGCAGCTCACTAGCGGCTTACAATGAGCAGTTCTTC	CASSSLAAYNEQFF
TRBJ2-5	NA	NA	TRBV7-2	TGTGCCAGCAGCCCCCCGGTGGAGACCCAGTACTTC	CASSPPVETQYF
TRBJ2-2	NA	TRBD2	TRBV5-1	TGCGCCAGCACCGGACTAGCGGGGACCGGGGAGCTGTTTTTT	CASTGLAGTGELFF